The T cell receptor (beta chain) under discussion was sequenced for a study of response to subunit inactivated influenza vaccine (dated by TCRdb to 2016 to 2018). As for the study more broadly: Deep quantitative profiling of the T cell receptor repertoire was used in the study to follow responses to a trivalent subunit inactivated influenza vaccine. The paper as a whole reports these results and caveats: According to the authors, only a limited number of new T cells may be recruited by each seasonal influenza vaccination.

Library preparation employed RT-PCR. Sequencing took place on an Illumina HiSeq 2500. Using fastp trimming at Q25 and MiXCR clonotype assembly, TCRdb reanalyzed the public sequencing data and kept in-frame beta chains. CDR3 protein duplicates are merged, each entry listing the most common genes and DNA. The sample table contains 500,000 to 650,000 distinct CDR3 sequences; only one count was recorded for 7.6% of them. The biggest ten clones account for about an eighth of the sample. The sample holds many counts of this clonotype. It has no known antigen specificity. Base-call qualities are not available, and no considerably larger clone is one nucleotide away. Specimen: PBMCs from blood, collected around 25 months after vaccination. The clonotype comes from a man between 50 and 70 years old who received an inactivated influenza vaccine. Donor details come from another sample of the same person, matched by shared clones.

The CDR3 has the sequence CASSPRYREAFF. The DNA sequence reads TGTGCCAGCAGCCCACGGTATCGGGAAGCTTTCTTT. The chain links TRBV7-9 with TRBJ1-1; the D gene cannot be resolved reliably. CDR1 and CDR2 are drawn from the germline V gene (reference sequence): SEHNR, FQNEAQ. V and J are truncated by 5 bases and 8 bases respectively, leaving an intervening sequence of 12 bases. Including cysteine and phenylalanine, the CDR3 has 12 amino acids. This entry keeps only the CDR3 DNA: 36 bases, framed from base 1.